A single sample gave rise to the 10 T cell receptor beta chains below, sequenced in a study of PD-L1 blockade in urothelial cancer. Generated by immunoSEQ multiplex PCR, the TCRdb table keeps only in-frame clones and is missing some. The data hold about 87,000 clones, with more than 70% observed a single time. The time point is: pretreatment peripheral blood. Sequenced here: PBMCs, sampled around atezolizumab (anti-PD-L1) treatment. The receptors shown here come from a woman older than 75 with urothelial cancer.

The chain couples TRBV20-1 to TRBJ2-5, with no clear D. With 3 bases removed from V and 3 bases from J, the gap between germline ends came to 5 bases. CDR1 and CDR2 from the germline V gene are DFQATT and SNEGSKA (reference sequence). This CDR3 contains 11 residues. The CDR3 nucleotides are TGCAGTGCTAGGGCCGAAGAGACCCAGTACTTC. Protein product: CSARAEETQYF.

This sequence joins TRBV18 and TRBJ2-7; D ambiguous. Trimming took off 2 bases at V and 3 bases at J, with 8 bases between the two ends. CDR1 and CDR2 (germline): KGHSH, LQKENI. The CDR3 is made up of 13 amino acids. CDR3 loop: CASSPSLVYEQYF. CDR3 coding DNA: TGTGCCAGCTCACCAAGCCTAGTCTACGAGCAGTACTTC.

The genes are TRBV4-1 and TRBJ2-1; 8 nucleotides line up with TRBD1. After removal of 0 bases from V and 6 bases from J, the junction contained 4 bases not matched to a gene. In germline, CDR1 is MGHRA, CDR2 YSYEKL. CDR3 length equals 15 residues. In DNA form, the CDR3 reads TGCGCCAGCAGCCAAGACAGGGGGCTTTTCAATGAGCAGTTCTTC. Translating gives CASSQDRGLFNEQFF.

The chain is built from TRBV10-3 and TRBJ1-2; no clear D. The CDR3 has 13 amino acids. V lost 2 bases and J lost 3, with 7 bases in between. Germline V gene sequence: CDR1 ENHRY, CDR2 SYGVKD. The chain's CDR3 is CAISEDQDYGYTF. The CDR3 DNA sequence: TGTGCCATCAGTGAGGATCAGGACTATGGCTACACCTTC.

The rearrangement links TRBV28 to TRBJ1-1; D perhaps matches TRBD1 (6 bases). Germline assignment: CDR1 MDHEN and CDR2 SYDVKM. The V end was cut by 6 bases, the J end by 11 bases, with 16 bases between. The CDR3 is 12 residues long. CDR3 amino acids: CASRVGGAGAFF. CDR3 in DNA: TGTGCCAGCAGGGTAGGGGGGGCGGGGGCTTTCTTT. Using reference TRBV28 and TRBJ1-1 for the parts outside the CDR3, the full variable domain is DVKVTQSSRYLVKRTGEKVFLECVQDMDHENMFWYRQDPGLGLRLIYFSYDVKMKEKGDIPEGYSVSREKKERFSLILESASTNQTSMYLCASRVGGAGAFFGQGTRLTVV.

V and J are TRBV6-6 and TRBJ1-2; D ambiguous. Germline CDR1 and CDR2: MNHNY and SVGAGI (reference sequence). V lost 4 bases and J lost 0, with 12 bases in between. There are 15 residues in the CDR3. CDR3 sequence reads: CASSSPTLTNYGYTF. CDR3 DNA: TGTGCCAGCAGTTCACCGACACTTACTAACTATGGCTACACCTTC.

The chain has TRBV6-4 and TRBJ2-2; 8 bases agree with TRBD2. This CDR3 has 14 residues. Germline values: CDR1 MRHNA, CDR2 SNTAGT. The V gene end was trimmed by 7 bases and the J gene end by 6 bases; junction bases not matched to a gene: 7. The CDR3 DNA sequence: TGTGCCAGCACGGGCAAAGCGGGAGCCGGGGAGCTGTTTTTT. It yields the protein CASTGKAGAGELFF.

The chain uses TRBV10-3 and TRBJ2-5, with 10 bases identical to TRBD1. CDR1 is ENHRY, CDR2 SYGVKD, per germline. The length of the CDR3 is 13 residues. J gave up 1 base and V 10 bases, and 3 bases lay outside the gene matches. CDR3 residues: CATGQGFQETQYF. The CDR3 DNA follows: TGTGCCACGGGACAGGGGTTCCAAGAGACCCAGTACTTC.

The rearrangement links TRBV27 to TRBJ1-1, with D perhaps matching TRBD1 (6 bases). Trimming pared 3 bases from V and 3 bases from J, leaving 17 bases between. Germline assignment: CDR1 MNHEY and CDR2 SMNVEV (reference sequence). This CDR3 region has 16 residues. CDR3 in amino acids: CASSFTGGATDTEAFF. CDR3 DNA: TGTGCCAGCAGTTTCACCGGGGGGGCGACGGACACTGAAGCTTTCTTT.

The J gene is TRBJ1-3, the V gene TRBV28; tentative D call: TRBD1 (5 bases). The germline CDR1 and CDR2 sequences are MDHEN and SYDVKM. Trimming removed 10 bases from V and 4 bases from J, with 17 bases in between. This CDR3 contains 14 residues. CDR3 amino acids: CATALQVDGNTIYF. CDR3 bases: TGTGCCACCGCGTTACAGGTGGACGGAAACACCATATATTTT.